The entry that follows covers one T cell receptor beta chain sequence. Its matching antigen is unknown. The record originates from a study of Tregs in tolerant kidney transplant recipients. TCRdb keeps only in-frame clones here, not all; method: immunoSEQ multiplex PCR. In the table there are fewer than 80,000 clones, 95% to 98% of which are singletons. CD4+CD25+CD127- Tregs, CD4+CD25- non-Tregs, CD4 and CD8 cells were sorted. CDR1 and CDR2 (germline): KGHSH, LQKENI. After removal of 3 bases from V and 2 bases from J, the junction contained 10 bases not matched to a gene. CDR3 length: 16 amino acids. Study-level findings and limits: For some patients, primers changed over time, blocking nucleotide-level comparison. Validation in larger populations is needed because few patients were studied.

The receptor's source is a human donor who received a combined kidney and bone marrow transplant. Source: CD4+ T cells from blood, taken before the transplant. This chain joins TRBV18 and TRBJ2-7; TRBD1 matches at 7 bases. The CDR3 sequence is CASSPQGGDLTYEQYF. CDR3 nucleotide sequence: TGTGCCAGCTCACCGCAAGGGGGCGATTTAACCTACGAGCAGTACTTC.